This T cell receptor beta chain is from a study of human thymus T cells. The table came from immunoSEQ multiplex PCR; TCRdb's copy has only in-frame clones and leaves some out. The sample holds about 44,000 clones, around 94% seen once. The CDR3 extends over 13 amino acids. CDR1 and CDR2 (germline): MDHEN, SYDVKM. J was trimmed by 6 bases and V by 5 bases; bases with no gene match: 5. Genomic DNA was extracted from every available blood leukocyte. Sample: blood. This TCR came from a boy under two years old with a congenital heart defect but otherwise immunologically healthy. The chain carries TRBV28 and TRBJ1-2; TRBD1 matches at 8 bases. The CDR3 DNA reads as TGTGCCAGCAGTATGCAGGGGGCGGATGGCTACACCTTC. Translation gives CASSMQGADGYTF.